This T cell receptor beta chain was sequenced for a study of T cell responses to AZD1222 COVID-19 vaccine. The study, taken as a whole, reports: Mostly white British, mostly female donors; authors suggested clonal diversity may be underestimated.

This CDR3 is built from 13 residues. CDR1 and CDR2 from the germline V gene are MNHEY and SVGAGI. V shed 4 bases and J 4 bases; nucleotides not matched to a gene: 3. In regard to this clone: The antigen remains unidentified.

Sequencing was performed with immunoSEQ multiplex PCR; in TCRdb, only in-frame clones are kept and a portion is missing. The sample gives about 120,000 clones, 85% to 90% of which show up once; about 3% is in the top ten. This chain links TRBV6-5 with TRBJ1-2, with 7 bases matching TRBD1. This specimen was peripheral blood, taken on day 0 of AZD1222 vaccination. The TCR originated in an adult in good health. The CDR3 reads CASSSRGTYGYTF. DNA of the CDR3: TGTGCCAGCAGTTCCAGGGGGACCTATGGCTACACCTTC.